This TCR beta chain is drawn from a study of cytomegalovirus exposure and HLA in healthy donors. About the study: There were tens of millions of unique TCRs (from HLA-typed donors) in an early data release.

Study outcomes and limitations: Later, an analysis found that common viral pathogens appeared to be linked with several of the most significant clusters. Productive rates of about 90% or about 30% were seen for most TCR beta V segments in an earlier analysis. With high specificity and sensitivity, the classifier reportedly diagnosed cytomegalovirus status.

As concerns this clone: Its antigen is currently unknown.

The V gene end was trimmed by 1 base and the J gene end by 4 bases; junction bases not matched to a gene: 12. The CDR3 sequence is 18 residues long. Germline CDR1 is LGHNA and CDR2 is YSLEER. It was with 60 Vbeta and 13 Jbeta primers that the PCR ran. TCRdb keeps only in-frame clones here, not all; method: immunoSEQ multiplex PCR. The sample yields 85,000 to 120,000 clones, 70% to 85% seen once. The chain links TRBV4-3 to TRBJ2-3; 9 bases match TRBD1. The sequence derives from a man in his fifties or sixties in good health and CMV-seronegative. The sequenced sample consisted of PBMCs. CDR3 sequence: CASSQVPGVTGGADTQYF. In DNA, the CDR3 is TGCGCCAGCAGCCAAGTCCCGGGGGTGACAGGGGGTGCAGATACGCAGTATTTT.